The rows below give T cell receptor beta chains drawn from one sample of a study of T-cell memory formation after mild COVID-19. One entry per CDR3 protein results from TCRdb running MiXCR on the 5' RACE reads. The sample lists some 64,000 distinct CDR3 sequences, roughly 10% occurring once. Sequencing was carried out using PBMCs or a T cell subset sorted from them (not recorded which). These receptor sequences come from a man aged 18-30 years who had mild COVID-19 (a few samples of this study predate the infection). Cell type and time point are not known. The CDR3 runs from the conserved cysteine through the conserved F or W. Fields, in order: V gene, D gene, clone size, J gene, CDR3 protein, CDR3 DNA. D genes are given only for firm matches. For some rows the clone size is stated as once, few or many, or as a class when expanded; others skip it.

v_gene: TRBV6-2/TRBV6-3; d_gene: NA; abundance: few; j_gene: TRBJ2-1; CDR3aa: CAGGRGDPSNEQFF; CDR3nt: TGTGCCGGTGGTCGGGGAGACCCCTCCAATGAGCAGTTCTTC
v_gene: TRBV7-7; d_gene: NA; abundance: NA; j_gene: TRBJ1-3; CDR3aa: CASSPRPDLGNTIYF; CDR3nt: TGTGCTAGCAGCCCTCGGCCGGACCTCGGAAACACCATATATTTT
v_gene: TRBV14; d_gene: NA; abundance: few; j_gene: TRBJ2-5; CDR3aa: CASSMQTSTGTQYF; CDR3nt: TGTGCCAGCAGCATGCAAACCTCCACCGGGACCCAGTACTTC
v_gene: TRBV28; d_gene: TRBD1; abundance: NA; j_gene: TRBJ2-2; CDR3aa: CASIGQGARTGELFF; CDR3nt: TGTGCCAGCATAGGACAGGGGGCGCGTACCGGGGAGCTGTTTTTT
v_gene: TRBV6-2/TRBV6-3; d_gene: TRBD2; abundance: few; j_gene: TRBJ2-1; CDR3aa: CASSLSGGAFAEQFF; CDR3nt: TGTGCCAGCAGCCTTAGCGGGGGGGCTTTTGCTGAGCAGTTCTTC
v_gene: TRBV7-2; d_gene: NA; abundance: few; j_gene: TRBJ2-3; CDR3aa: CASSAPGPPTQYF; CDR3nt: TGTGCCAGCAGCGCTCCGGGACCCCCTACGCAGTATTTT
v_gene: TRBV28; d_gene: NA; abundance: many; j_gene: TRBJ2-3; CDR3aa: CASRLTRAQDTQYF; CDR3nt: TGTGCCAGCAGGCTGACAAGGGCCCAAGATACGCAGTATTTT
v_gene: TRBV11-2; d_gene: NA; abundance: few; j_gene: TRBJ2-5; CDR3aa: CASSLGAYQETQNF; CDR3nt: TGTGCCAGCAGCTTGGGGGCCTACCAAGAGACCCAGAACTTC
v_gene: TRBV7-8; d_gene: NA; abundance: few; j_gene: TRBJ2-5; CDR3aa: CASSPPGSGARGTQYF; CDR3nt: TGTGCCAGCAGCCCACCAGGTTCCGGGGCCCGGGGGACCCAGTACTTC
v_gene: TRBV7-9; d_gene: TRBD1; abundance: few; j_gene: TRBJ2-3; CDR3aa: CASNRQGPTDTQYF; CDR3nt: TGTGCCAGCAATCGACAGGGCCCAACAGATACGCAGTATTTT
v_gene: TRBV7-6; d_gene: NA; abundance: NA; j_gene: TRBJ2-1; CDR3aa: CASSSAISSYNEQFF; CDR3nt: TGTGCCAGCAGCTCGGCGATTAGCTCCTACAATGAGCAGTTCTTC
v_gene: TRBV7-8; d_gene: TRBD1; abundance: NA; j_gene: TRBJ2-3; CDR3aa: CASTSVEARGTDTQYF; CDR3nt: TGTGCCAGCACCTCAGTGGAGGCCAGGGGGACAGATACGCAGTATTTT
v_gene: TRBV20-1; d_gene: TRBD2; abundance: many; j_gene: TRBJ2-3; CDR3aa: CSARAPPGTRSDTQYF; CDR3nt: TGCAGTGCTAGAGCCCCTCCCGGGACTAGATCAGATACGCAGTATTTT